This is a list of T cell receptor beta chains from one sample in a study of T-cell reconstitution after alpha-beta-depleted transplantation in children. A single record per CDR3 protein comes from TCRdb applying MiXCR to the PCR reads. The table includes about 980,000 distinct CDR3 sequences, roughly 29% detected once. The sample in question was PBMCs, mostly from graft donor cells, obtained 360 days after TCRalphabeta/CD19-depleted stem cell transplant. Every receptor here comes from a boy in the first two years of life who had a stem cell transplant for SCID, so the T cells may come from the graft donor. CDR3s include the opening cysteine and the closing phenylalanine or tryptophan. D genes are given only for firm matches. Size is stated for part of the rows, as once, few or many counts, or as a class when the clone is expanded.

D gene	V gene	clone size	J gene	CDR3 DNA	CDR3 protein
TRBD2	TRBV6-2/TRBV6-3	.	TRBJ2-1	TGTGCCAGCAGATCCCGGGGACTAGCGGTCTTGAGCTCCTACAATGAGCAGTTCTTC	CASRSRGLAVLSSYNEQFF
.	TRBV7-2	few	TRBJ1-5	TGTGCCAGCAGCTTTTTGGGTCCTAGTAGCAATCAGCCCCAGCATTTT	CASSFLGPSSNQPQHF
TRBD1	TRBV20-1	few	TRBJ1-1	TGCAGTGCTAGAGTAAGAACAGGGGGCACTGAAGCTTTCTTT	CSARVRTGGTEAFF
.	TRBV20-1	few	TRBJ1-1	TGCAGTGCAAGGGGGACCTTCACTGAAGCTTTCTTT	CSARGTFTEAFF
TRBD2	TRBV2	.	TRBJ2-7	TGTGCCAGCAGCCCCGGGACTAGCGCCGAGCAGTACTTC	CASSPGTSAEQYF
.	TRBV20-1	.	TRBJ2-6	TGCAGTGCTCTACAGGGACCTGAGGCCAACGTCCTGACTTTC	CSALQGPEANVLTF
.	TRBV20-1	few	TRBJ1-1	TGCAGTGCTAGACAGGACAGATTAAACACTGAAGCTTTCTTT	CSARQDRLNTEAFF
.	TRBV21-1	.	TRBJ1-4	TGTGCCAGCAGCTACCGGACGGACCGGGGGAGCAAGTGCTCTAATGAAAAACTGTTTTTT	CASSYRTDRGSKCSNEKLFF
TRBD2	TRBV4-1	.	TRBJ2-2	TGCGCCAGCAGCGGTCTAGCGGGGGGGCCGAAGGAGCTGTTTTTT	CASSGLAGGPKELFF
.	TRBV2	many	TRBJ2-1	TGTGCCAGCAGTGAAGGGAGGGTTCGGAACAATGAGCAGTTCTTC	CASSEGRVRNNEQFF